The 15 T cell receptor beta chains in this list originate from one sample, sequenced in a study of blood T cell repertoires in COVID-19. Produced via immunoSEQ multiplex PCR; TCRdb's table is partial and in-frame only. The table shows some 150,000 clones, with about 79% occurring only once. The sequencing sample was made of peripheral blood. All receptors come from a woman aged 55-69 years with acute or convalescent COVID-19.

The genes are TRBV4-2 and TRBJ1-4; no firm D call. This CDR3 contains 13 residues. From germline, CDR1 is LGHNA and CDR2 YNFKEQ. The ends were cut back, 0 bases at V and 8 bases at J, with 7 bases in the middle. This CDR3 is CASSQDEGEKLFF. The CDR3 bases are TGTGCCAGCAGCCAAGACGAGGGAGAAAAACTGTTTTTT.

The V and J genes are TRBV7-6 and TRBJ2-1, with 10 bases matching TRBD2. Trimming removed 5 bases from V and 9 bases from J; junction bases left unmatched: 10. Germline loops: CDR1 SGHVS, CDR2 FNYEAQ. The CDR3 runs to 15 residues. CDR3 DNA sequence: TGTGCCAGCAGCGTGCAGCGGGGGGGCGTGGGTGAGCAGTTCTTC. Protein product: CASSVQRGGVGEQFF.

CDR3 DNA: TGTGCCAGCAGTTCGGCAGGGGGCAATCAGCCCCAGCATTTT. Translating gives CASSSAGGNQPQHF. V and J are TRBV28 and TRBJ1-5; D is possibly TRBD1 (6 bases). V lost 4 bases and J lost 2, with 9 bases in between. This CDR3 has 14 amino acids. Germline CDR1 and CDR2: MDHEN and SYDVKM.

CDR3 residues: CASSESLSGRETQYF. Here the CDR3 DNA reads TGCGCCAGCAGTGAGTCGCTAAGCGGGAGGGAGACCCAGTACTTC. J is TRBJ2-5 and V is TRBV10-2, with 9 bases fitting TRBD2. This CDR3 is built from 15 residues. CDR1 is WSHSY, CDR2 SAAADI, per germline. Losses at the gene ends were 0 bases for V and 5 bases for J; bases not matched to a gene: 4.

This chain links TRBV5-4 with TRBJ2-7; tentative D call: TRBD2 (7 bases). Germline CDR1 is SGHNT and CDR2 is YYREEE (reference sequence). This CDR3 has 14 residues. The germline V and J ends were trimmed by 4 bases and 5 bases, with 16 bases remaining between them. The CDR3 is CASSPRGGAHEQYF. CDR3 DNA: TGTGCCAGCAGCCCCCGAGGGGGGGCCCACGAGCAGTACTTC.

There are a few counts of this clone. This chain joins TRBV10-1 and TRBJ2-1, with a tentative D call TRBD1 (5 bases). Trimming stripped 4 bases from V and 0 bases from J, with 13 bases between. The CDR3 is 16 residues long. The germline V gene encodes CDR1 WNHNN and CDR2 SYGVQD (reference sequence). CDR3 nucleotides: TGCGCCAGCAGTGGGGTGGACACTGGCTCCTACAATGAGCAGTTCTTC. Amino acid sequence: CASSGVDTGSYNEQFF.

The chain combines TRBV7-2 with TRBJ1-2; TRBD1 is a possible D gene (5 bases). The germline gives CDR1 SGHTA, CDR2 FQGNSA. V was clipped by 1 base and J by 4 bases, with 16 bases between them. The CDR3 loop spans 16 amino acids. The CDR3 spells CASSLETAVWSYGYTF. The CDR3 bases are TGTGCCAGCAGCTTAGAGACAGCCGTGTGGAGCTATGGCTACACCTTC.

This clone appeared a single time. The chain is built from TRBV7-9 and TRBJ1-2; 9 bases agree with TRBD1. Germline V lookup: CDR1 SEHNR, CDR2 FQNEAQ (reference sequence). J lost 8 bases, V lost 5 bases, and 6 bases had no gene match. This CDR3 is built from 13 residues. The DNA of the CDR3 is TGTGCCAGCAGCCCCCGGACAGGGGACGGCTACACCTTC. Its translation is CASSPRTGDGYTF.

This clone was picked up a small number of times. J is TRBJ1-6 and V is TRBV10-2; the match to TRBD1 covers 9 bases. The CDR3 contains 13 residues. The germline CDR1 and CDR2 sequences are WSHSY and SAAADI. V lost 6 bases to trimming and J lost 6 bases; unmatched junction nucleotides: 0. DNA for the CDR3: TGCGCCAGCAGGGGACAGGGTAATTCACCCCTCCACTTT. It translates to CASRGQGNSPLHF.

This rearrangement joins TRBV30 to TRBJ1-2; 8 bases match TRBD1. V dropped 5 bases and J dropped 11; count of bases not matched to a gene: 4. Looked up from germline, CDR1 is GTSNPN and CDR2 is SVGIG (reference sequence). This CDR3 is built from 10 residues. The DNA of the CDR3 is TGTGCCTGGGGACAGGGAATATACACCTTC. The encoded protein is CAWGQGIYTF.

The chain has TRBV19 and TRBJ1-1, with TRBD1 as a possible D gene (5 bases). CDR1 is LNHDA and CDR2 is SQIVND in the germline V gene (reference sequence). This CDR3 contains 13 residues. V was trimmed by 4 bases and J by 0 bases, leaving 6 bases between them. CDR3 region: CASSTGMNTEAFF. In DNA, the CDR3 is TGTGCCAGTAGTACAGGGATGAACACTGAAGCTTTCTTT.

This chain connects TRBV4-1 to TRBJ1-1; 7 bases are a match to TRBD1. The CDR3 has 17 residues. With V trimmed by 0 bases and J by 2 bases, 9 bases remained unmatched. Germline CDR1 reads MGHRA; CDR2 reads YSYEKL. The DNA of the CDR3 is TGCGCCAGCAGCCAAGACCGGGACAGAGCGGACAACACTGAAGCTTTCTTT. Its protein product is CASSQDRDRADNTEAFF.

This clone was picked up a small number of times. The chain uses TRBV9 and TRBJ2-2, with 8 bases matching TRBD1. The CDR3 extends over 16 amino acids. V shed 3 bases, J shed 2 bases, and the junction held 6 bases outside the gene matches. Germline lookup yields CDR1 SGDLS and CDR2 YYNGEE. The CDR3 nucleotides read TGTGCCAGCAGCGCCCTGGGACAGGAAAACACCGGGGAGCTGTTTTTT. As protein: CASSALGQENTGELFF.

The chain employs TRBV6-5 and TRBJ2-1, with TRBD2 identical over 11 bases. The CDR3 consists of 15 residues. The germline CDR1 and CDR2 sequences are MNHEY and SVGAGI. Germline trimming cut 7 bases from V and 7 bases from J; bases unmatched to any gene: 9. The CDR3 bases are TGTGCCAGCAACCACGGGACTAGCGGACCTAATGAGCAGTTCTTC. Its protein is CASNHGTSGPNEQFF.

The chain recombines TRBV5-1 with TRBJ1-1, with a tentative D call TRBD1 (6 bases). With 3 bases removed from V and 1 base from J, the gap between germline ends came to 7 bases. The CDR3 consists of 13 residues. CDR1 and CDR2 from the germline V gene are SGHRS and YFSETQ. CDR3 amino acids: CASSSGQNTEAFF. For the CDR3, the DNA is TGCGCCAGCAGCTCGGGACAGAACACTGAAGCTTTCTTT.